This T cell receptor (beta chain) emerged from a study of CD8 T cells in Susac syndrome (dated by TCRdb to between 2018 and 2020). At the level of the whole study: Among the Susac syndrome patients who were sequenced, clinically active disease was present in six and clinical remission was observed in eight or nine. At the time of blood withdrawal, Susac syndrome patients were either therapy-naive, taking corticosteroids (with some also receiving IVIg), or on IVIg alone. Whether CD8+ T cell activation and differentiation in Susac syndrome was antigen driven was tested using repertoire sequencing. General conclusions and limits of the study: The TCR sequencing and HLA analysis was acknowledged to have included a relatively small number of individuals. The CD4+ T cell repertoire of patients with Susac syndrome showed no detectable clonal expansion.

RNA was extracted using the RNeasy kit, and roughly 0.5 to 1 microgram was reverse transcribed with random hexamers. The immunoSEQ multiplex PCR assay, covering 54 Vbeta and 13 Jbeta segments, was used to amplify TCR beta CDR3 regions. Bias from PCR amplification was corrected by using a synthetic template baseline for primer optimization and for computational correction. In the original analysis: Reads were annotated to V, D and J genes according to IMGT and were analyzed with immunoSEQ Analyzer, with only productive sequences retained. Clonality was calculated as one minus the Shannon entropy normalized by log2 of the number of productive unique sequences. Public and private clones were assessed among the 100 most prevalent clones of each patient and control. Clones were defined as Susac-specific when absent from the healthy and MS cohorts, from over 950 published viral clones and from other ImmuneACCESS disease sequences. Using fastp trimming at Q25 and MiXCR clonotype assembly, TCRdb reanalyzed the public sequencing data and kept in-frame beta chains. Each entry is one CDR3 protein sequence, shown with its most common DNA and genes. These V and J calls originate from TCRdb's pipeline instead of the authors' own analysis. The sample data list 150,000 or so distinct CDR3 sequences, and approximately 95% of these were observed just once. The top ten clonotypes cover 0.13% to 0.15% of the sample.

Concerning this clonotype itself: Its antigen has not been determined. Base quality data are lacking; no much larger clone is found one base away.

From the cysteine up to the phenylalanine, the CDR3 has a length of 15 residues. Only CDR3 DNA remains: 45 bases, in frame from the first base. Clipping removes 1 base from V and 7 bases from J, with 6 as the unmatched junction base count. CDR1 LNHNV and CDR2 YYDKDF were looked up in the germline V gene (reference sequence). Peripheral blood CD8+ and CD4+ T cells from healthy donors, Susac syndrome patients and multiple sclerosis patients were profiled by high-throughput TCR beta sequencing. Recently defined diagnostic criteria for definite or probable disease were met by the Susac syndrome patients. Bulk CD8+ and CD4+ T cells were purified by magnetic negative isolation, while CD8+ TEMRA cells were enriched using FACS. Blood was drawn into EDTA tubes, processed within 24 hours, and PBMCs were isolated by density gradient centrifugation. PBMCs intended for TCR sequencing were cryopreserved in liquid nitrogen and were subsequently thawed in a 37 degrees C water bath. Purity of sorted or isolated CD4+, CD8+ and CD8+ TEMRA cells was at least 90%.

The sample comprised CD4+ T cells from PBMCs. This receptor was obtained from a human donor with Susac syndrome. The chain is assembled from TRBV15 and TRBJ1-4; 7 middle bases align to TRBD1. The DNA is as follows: TGTGCCACCAGCAGAGGAGACAGGGCGGGTGAAAAACTGTTTTTT. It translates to CATSRGDRAGEKLFF.